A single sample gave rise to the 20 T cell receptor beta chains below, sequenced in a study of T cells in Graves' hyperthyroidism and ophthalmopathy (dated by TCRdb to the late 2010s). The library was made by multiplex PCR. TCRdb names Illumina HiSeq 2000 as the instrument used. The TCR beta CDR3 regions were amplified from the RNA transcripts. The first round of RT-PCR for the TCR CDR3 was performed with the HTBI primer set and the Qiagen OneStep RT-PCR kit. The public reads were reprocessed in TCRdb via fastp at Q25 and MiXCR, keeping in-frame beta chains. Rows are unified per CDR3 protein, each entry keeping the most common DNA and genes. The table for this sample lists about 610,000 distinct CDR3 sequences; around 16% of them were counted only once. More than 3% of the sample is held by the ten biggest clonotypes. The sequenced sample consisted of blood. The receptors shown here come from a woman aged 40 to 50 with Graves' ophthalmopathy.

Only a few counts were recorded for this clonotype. The CDR3 DNA follows: TGTGCCAGCAGCCAAGATGATGGGGATTACTCTGGAAACACCATATATTTT. It is translated as CASSQDDGDYSGNTIYF. The V gene is TRBV14, the J gene TRBJ1-3; D not resolved. In germline, CDR1 is SGHDN, CDR2 FVKESK. The CDR3 runs 17 residues. The germline V and J ends were trimmed by 0 bases and 0 bases, with 12 bases remaining between them.

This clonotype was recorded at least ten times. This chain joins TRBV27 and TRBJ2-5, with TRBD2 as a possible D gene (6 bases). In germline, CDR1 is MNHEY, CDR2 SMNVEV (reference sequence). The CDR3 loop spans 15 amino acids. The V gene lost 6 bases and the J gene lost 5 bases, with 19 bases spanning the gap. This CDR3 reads CASSAGPFEAETQYF. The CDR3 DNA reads TGTGCCAGCAGCGCGGGGCCCTTTGAAGCGGAGACCCAGTACTTC.

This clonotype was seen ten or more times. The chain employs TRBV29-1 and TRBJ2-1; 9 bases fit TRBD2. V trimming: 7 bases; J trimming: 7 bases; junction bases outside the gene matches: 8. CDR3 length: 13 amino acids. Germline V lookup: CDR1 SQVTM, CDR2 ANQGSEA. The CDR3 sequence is CSGIAGVANEQFF. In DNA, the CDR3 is TGCAGCGGCATAGCGGGAGTCGCTAATGAGCAGTTCTTC.

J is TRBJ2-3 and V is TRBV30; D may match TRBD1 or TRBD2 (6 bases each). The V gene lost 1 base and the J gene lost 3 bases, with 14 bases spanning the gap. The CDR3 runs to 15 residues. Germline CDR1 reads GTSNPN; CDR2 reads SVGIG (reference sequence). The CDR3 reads CAWSATGARTDTQYF. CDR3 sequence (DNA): TGTGCCTGGAGTGCGACGGGGGCGCGAACAGATACGCAGTATTTT. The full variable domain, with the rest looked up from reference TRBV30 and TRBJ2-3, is SQTIHQWPATLVQPVGSPLSLECTVEGTSNPNLYWYRQAAGRGLQLLFYSVGIGQISSEVPQNLSASRPQDRQFILSSKKLLLSDSGFYLCAWSATGARTDTQYFGPGTRLTVL.

This CDR3 is CASSLASSGSPYNEQFF. CDR3 coding DNA: TGCGCCAGCAGCCTGGCCTCTAGCGGGAGTCCTTACAATGAGCAGTTCTTC. V and J are TRBV4-1 and TRBJ2-1, with TRBD2 matching 10 bases. The CDR3 covers 17 residues. CDR1 is MGHRA, CDR2 YSYEKL, per germline. V lost 4 bases, J lost 4 bases, and 10 bases stayed unmatched.

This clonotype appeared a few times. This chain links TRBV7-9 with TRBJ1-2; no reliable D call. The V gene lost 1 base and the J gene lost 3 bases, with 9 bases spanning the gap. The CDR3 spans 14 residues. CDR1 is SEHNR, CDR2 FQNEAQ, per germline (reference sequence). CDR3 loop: CASSLDLADYGYTF. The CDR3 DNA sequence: TGTGCCAGCAGCTTAGATTTGGCAGACTATGGCTACACCTTC.

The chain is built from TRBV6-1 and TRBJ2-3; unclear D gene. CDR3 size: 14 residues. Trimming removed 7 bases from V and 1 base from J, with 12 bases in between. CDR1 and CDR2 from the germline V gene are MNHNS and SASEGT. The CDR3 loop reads CASKSSGRTDTQYF. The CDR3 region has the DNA TGTGCCAGCAAGAGCTCCGGACGCACAGATACGCAGTATTTT.

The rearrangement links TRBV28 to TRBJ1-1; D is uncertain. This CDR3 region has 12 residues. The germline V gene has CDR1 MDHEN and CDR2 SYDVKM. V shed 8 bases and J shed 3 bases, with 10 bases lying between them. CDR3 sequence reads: CASLRSYTEAFF. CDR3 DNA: TGTGCCAGCCTGAGAAGTTACACTGAAGCTTTCTTT.

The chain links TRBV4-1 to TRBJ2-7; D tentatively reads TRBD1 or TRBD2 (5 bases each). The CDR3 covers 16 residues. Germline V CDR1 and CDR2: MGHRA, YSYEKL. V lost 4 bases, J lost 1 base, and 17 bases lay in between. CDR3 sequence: CASSPAGAGGSYEQYF. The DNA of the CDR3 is TGCGCCAGCAGCCCCGCCGGGGCAGGAGGTTCCTACGAGCAGTACTTC.

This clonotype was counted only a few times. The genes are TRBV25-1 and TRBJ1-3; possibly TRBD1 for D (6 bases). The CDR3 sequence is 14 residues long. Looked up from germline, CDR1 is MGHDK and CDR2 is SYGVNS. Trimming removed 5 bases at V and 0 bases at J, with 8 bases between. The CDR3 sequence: CASSKQGSGNTIYF. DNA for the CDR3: TGTGCCAGCAGTAAACAGGGCTCTGGAAACACCATATATTTT. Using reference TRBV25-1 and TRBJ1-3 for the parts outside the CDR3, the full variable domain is EADIYQTPRYLVIGTGKKITLECSQTMGHDKMYWYQQDPGMELHLIHYSYGVNSTEKGDLSSESTVSRIRTEHFPLTLESARPSHTSQYLCASSKQGSGNTIYFGEGSWLTVV.

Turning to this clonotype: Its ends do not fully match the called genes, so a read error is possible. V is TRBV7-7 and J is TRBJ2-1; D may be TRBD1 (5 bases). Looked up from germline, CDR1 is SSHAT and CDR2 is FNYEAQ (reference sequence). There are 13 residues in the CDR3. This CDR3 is CASSLSSGAEQFF. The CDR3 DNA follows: TGTGCTAGCAGCTTGAGCAGTGGGGCTGAGCAGTTCTTC.

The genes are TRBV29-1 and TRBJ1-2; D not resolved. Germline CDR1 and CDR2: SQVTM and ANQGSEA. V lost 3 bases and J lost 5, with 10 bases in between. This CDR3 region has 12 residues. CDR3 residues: CSVDRPTYGYTF. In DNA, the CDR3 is TGCAGCGTTGATAGGCCAACTTATGGCTACACCTTC. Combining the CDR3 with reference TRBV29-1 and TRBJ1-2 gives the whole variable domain SAVISQKPSRDICQRGTSLTIQCQVDSQVTMMFWYRQQPGQSLTLIATANQGSEATYESGFVIDKFPISRPNLTFSTLTVSNMSPEDSSIYLCSVDRPTYGYTFGSGTRLTVV.

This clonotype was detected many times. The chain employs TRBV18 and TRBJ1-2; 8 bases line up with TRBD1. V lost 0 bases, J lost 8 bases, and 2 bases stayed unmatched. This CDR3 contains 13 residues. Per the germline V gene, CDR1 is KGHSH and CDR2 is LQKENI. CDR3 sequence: CASSPPTGEGYTF. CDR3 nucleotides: TGTGCCAGCTCACCACCGACAGGGGAAGGCTACACCTTC.

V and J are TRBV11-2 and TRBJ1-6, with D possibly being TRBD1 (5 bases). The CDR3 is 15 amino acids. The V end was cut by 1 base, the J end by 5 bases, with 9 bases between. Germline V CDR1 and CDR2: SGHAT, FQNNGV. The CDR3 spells CASSLVGENNSPLHF. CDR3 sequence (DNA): TGTGCCAGCAGCTTAGTGGGGGAGAATAATTCACCCCTCCACTTT.

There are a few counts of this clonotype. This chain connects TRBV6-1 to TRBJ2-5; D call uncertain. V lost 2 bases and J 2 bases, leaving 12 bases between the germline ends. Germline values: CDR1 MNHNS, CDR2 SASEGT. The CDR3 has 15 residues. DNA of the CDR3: TGTGCCAGCAGTGAAATGGTAGGCCCTCAAGAGACCCAGTACTTC. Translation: CASSEMVGPQETQYF.

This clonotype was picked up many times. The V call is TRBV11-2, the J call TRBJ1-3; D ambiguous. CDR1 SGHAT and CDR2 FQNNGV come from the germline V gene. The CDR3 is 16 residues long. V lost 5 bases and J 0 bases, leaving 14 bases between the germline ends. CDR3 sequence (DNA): TGTGCCAGCAGCCGCCTGACACCGAACTCTGGAAACACCATATATTTT. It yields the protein CASSRLTPNSGNTIYF.

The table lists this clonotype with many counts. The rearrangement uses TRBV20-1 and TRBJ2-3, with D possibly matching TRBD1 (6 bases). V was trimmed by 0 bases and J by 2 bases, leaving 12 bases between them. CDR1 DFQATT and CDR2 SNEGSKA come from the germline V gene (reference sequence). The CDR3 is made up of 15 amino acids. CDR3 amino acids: CSARERNRVTDTQYF. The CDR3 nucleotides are TGCAGTGCTAGAGAGAGGAACAGGGTCACAGATACGCAGTATTTT.

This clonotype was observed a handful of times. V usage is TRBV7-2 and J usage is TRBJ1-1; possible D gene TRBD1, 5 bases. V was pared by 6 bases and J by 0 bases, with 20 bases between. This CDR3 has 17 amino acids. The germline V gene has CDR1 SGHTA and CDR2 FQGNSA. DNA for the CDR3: TGTGCCAGCAGTCGTTTCTTTGGGGGGGGGATGAACACTGAAGCTTTCTTT. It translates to CASSRFFGGGMNTEAFF.

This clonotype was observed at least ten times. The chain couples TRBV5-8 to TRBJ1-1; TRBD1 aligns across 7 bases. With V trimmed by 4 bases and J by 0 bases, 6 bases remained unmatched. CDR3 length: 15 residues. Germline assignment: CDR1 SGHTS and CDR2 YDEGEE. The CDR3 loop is CASSAGQPLNTEAFF. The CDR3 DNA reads TGTGCCAGCAGCGCGGGACAGCCCTTGAACACTGAAGCTTTCTTT.

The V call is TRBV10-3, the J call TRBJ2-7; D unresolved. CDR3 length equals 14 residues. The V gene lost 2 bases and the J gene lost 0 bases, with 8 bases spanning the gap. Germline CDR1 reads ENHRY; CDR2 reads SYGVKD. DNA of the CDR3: TGTGCCATCAGTGAGACAAGGAGCTCCTACGAGCAGTACTTC. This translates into CAISETRSSYEQYF.